This record covers a single T cell receptor beta chain. This table comes from immunoSEQ multiplex PCR, and its TCRdb copy is limited to in-frame clones, with some not included. The data contain 140,000 to 150,000 clones, 78% of them singletons. Participants came from about two dozen US areas, aged about 18 to 100 years. Participants had their cohort set by participant-reported clinical history. Recovered status applied to Cohort 3 donors who had two consecutive negative PCRs. It also applied to those with clearance or with symptom resolution. This specimen comes from a study of blood T cell repertoires in COVID-19. The germline V gene has CDR1 SGHRS and CDR2 YFSETQ. The length of the CDR3 is 16 residues. V lost 0 bases to trimming and J lost 6 bases, with 19 bases between them.

The clonotype comes from a woman aged 45-59 years who had recovered from COVID-19. Input material: PBMCs or T cells enriched from blood (not recorded which). The chain couples TRBV5-1 to TRBJ2-7; D possibly corresponds to TRBD2 (6 bases). CDR3 loop: CASSLAGGTRISEQYF. Written as DNA, the CDR3 is TGCGCCAGCAGCTTGGCGGGCGGGACTCGGATTTCCGAGCAGTACTTC.